This is a list of T cell receptor beta chains from one sample in a study of somatic mutations in cytotoxic T cells in rheumatoid arthritis. Sequenced by immunoSEQ multiplex PCR; TCRdb stores in-frame clones only, minus some. The top ten hold over 4% of the sample, which has about 26,000 clones, roughly 87% seen once. The sequenced material came from CD8+ T cells sorted from blood. These receptors came from a man aged 50 to 59 in good health. The CDR3 runs from the conserved cysteine through the conserved F or W. A D gene is named only where the DNA matches it firmly. Clone size is given for some rows only: seen once, a few or many times, or a class if the clone is expanded.

CDR3 protein: CASSVVSGRQETQYF
CDR3 DNA: TGTGCCAGCAGCGTAGTATCGGGGAGACAAGAGACCCAGTACTTC
CDR3 length: 15
V gene: TRBV9
clone size: .
D gene: .
J gene: TRBJ2-5

CDR3 protein: CASSPTSGSRNEQFF
CDR3 DNA: TGCGCCAGCAGTCCTACTAGCGGGAGTCGAAATGAGCAGTTCTTC
CDR3 length: 15
V gene: TRBV4-1
clone size: few
D gene: TRBD2
J gene: TRBJ2-1

CDR3 protein: CASSLIGGMNTEAFF
CDR3 DNA: TGTGCCAGCAGCTTGATCGGCGGCATGAACACTGAAGCTTTCTTT
CDR3 length: 15
V gene: TRBV5-4
clone size: .
D gene: .
J gene: TRBJ1-1

CDR3 protein: CASRGGTGGRQPQHF
CDR3 DNA: TGTGCCAGCAGGGGGGGGACAGGGGGACGTCAGCCCCAGCATTTT
CDR3 length: 15
V gene: TRBV6-1
clone size: few
D gene: TRBD1
J gene: TRBJ1-5

CDR3 protein: CASSGTSGSTEQFF
CDR3 DNA: TGTGCCAGCAGCGGGACTAGCGGGAGTACTGAGCAGTTCTTC
CDR3 length: 14
V gene: TRBV9
clone size: .
D gene: TRBD2
J gene: TRBJ2-1

CDR3 protein: CSVETGINYGYTF
CDR3 DNA: TGCAGCGTTGAAACAGGGATTAACTATGGCTACACCTTC
CDR3 length: 13
V gene: TRBV29-1
clone size: .
D gene: .
J gene: TRBJ1-2

CDR3 protein: CASSTFTGGYEQYF
CDR3 DNA: TGTGCCAGCAGTACCTTCACAGGGGGCTACGAGCAGTACTTC
CDR3 length: 14
V gene: TRBV6-5
clone size: medium-sized
D gene: TRBD1
J gene: TRBJ2-7

CDR3 protein: CASSLGGTQYF
CDR3 DNA: TGTGCCAGCAGCCTCGGGGGGACCCAGTACTTC
CDR3 length: 11
V gene: TRBV2
clone size: .
D gene: .
J gene: TRBJ2-5

CDR3 protein: CASSQARSSRAYEQYF
CDR3 DNA: TGTGCCAGCAGCCAAGCTCGATCCTCACGGGCCTACGAGCAGTACTTC
CDR3 length: 16
V gene: TRBV14
clone size: .
D gene: .
J gene: TRBJ2-7

CDR3 protein: CASSPTGGSPQHF
CDR3 DNA: TGTGCCAGCAGCCCTACGGGGGGCTCGCCCCAGCATTTT
CDR3 length: 13
V gene: TRBV6-8
clone size: once
D gene: .
J gene: TRBJ1-5

CDR3 protein: CASSVSPLTSGNSRSYNEQFF
CDR3 DNA: TGTGCCAGCAGCGTATCCCCCTTGACTAGCGGGAACTCAAGAAGTTACAATGAGCAGTTCTTC
CDR3 length: 21
V gene: TRBV9
clone size: .
D gene: TRBD2
J gene: TRBJ2-1

CDR3 protein: CASSLWGSGDTQYF
CDR3 DNA: TGTGCCAGCAGCTTGTGGGGGAGCGGGGATACGCAGTATTTT
CDR3 length: 14
V gene: TRBV5-6
clone size: .
D gene: .
J gene: TRBJ2-3

CDR3 protein: CASSEGAGSGANVLTF
CDR3 DNA: TGTGCCAGCAGTGAAGGGGCAGGCTCTGGGGCCAACGTCCTGACTTTC
CDR3 length: 16
V gene: TRBV6-1
clone size: few
D gene: .
J gene: TRBJ2-6

CDR3 protein: CASSKTGYRGYTF
CDR3 DNA: TGTGCCAGCAGCAAGACAGGGTACCGTGGCTACACCTTC
CDR3 length: 13
V gene: TRBV25-1
clone size: .
D gene: TRBD1
J gene: TRBJ1-2

CDR3 protein: CASSPRGVANTEAFF
CDR3 DNA: TGCGCCAGCAGCCCTCGAGGGGTGGCGAACACTGAAGCTTTCTTT
CDR3 length: 15
V gene: TRBV10-1
clone size: .
D gene: .
J gene: TRBJ1-1

CDR3 protein: CASARDTQYF
CDR3 DNA: TGTGCTTCTGCAAGAGATACGCAGTATTTT
CDR3 length: 10
V gene: TRBV6-1
clone size: .
D gene: .
J gene: TRBJ2-3

CDR3 protein: CASSPRQGSYEQYF
CDR3 DNA: TGTGCCAGCAGTCCCCGACAGGGGAGTTACGAGCAGTACTTC
CDR3 length: 14
V gene: TRBV27
clone size: few
D gene: TRBD1
J gene: TRBJ2-7

CDR3 protein: CASSSRLAGYYEQYF
CDR3 DNA: TGTGCCAGCAGCTCCAGACTAGCGGGATATTACGAGCAGTACTTC
CDR3 length: 15
V gene: TRBV7-9
clone size: .
D gene: TRBD2
J gene: TRBJ2-7

CDR3 protein: CASSQDKNYGYTF
CDR3 DNA: TGTGCCAGCAGCCAGGACAAAAACTATGGCTACACCTTC
CDR3 length: 13
V gene: TRBV7-9
clone size: .
D gene: .
J gene: TRBJ1-2

CDR3 protein: CATSFRGSYEQYF
CDR3 DNA: TGTGCCACCAGCTTCCGCGGCTCCTACGAGCAGTACTTC
CDR3 length: 13
V gene: TRBV15
clone size: .
D gene: .
J gene: TRBJ2-7

CDR3 protein: CASSLPRAYGYTF
CDR3 DNA: TGTGCCAGCAGCTTACCCCGTGCCTATGGCTACACCTTC
CDR3 length: 13
V gene: TRBV7-9
clone size: .
D gene: .
J gene: TRBJ1-2

CDR3 protein: CASSLLAGEGNEQFF
CDR3 DNA: TGTGCCAGCAGTTTACTAGCGGGAGAAGGAAATGAGCAGTTCTTC
CDR3 length: 15
V gene: TRBV6-6
clone size: .
D gene: TRBD2
J gene: TRBJ2-1

CDR3 protein: CASSEFAQGVDEQYF
CDR3 DNA: TGTGCCAGCAGTGAATTCGCACAGGGAGTGGACGAGCAGTACTTC
CDR3 length: 15
V gene: TRBV6-1
clone size: .
D gene: .
J gene: TRBJ2-7

CDR3 protein: CASSETNRQNTEAFF
CDR3 DNA: TGTGCCAGCAGTGAAACGAACAGGCAGAACACTGAAGCTTTCTTT
CDR3 length: 15
V gene: TRBV25-1
clone size: .
D gene: .
J gene: TRBJ1-1

CDR3 protein: CASSNRDRDNEQYF
CDR3 DNA: TGTGCCAGCAGCAACCGGGACAGGGACAACGAGCAGTACTTC
CDR3 length: 14
V gene: TRBV21-1
clone size: .
D gene: .
J gene: TRBJ2-7

CDR3 protein: CASSSGVENTEAFF
CDR3 DNA: TGTGCCAGCAGCTCCGGGGTCGAGAACACTGAAGCTTTCTTT
CDR3 length: 14
V gene: TRBV5-4
clone size: .
D gene: .
J gene: TRBJ1-1

CDR3 protein: CASSPGARHLYNEQFF
CDR3 DNA: TGTGCCAGCAGCCCGGGGGCGAGACATTTATACAATGAGCAGTTCTTC
CDR3 length: 16
V gene: TRBV7-9
clone size: .
D gene: .
J gene: TRBJ2-1

CDR3 protein: CASSRPGITTIGEQFF
CDR3 DNA: TGTGCCAGCAGTCGCCCCGGGATTACTACAATAGGTGAGCAGTTCTTC
CDR3 length: 16
V gene: TRBV7-9
clone size: .
D gene: .
J gene: TRBJ2-1

CDR3 protein: CSVEGHQRRSYNEQFF
CDR3 DNA: TGCAGCGTTGAAGGCCACCAGCGGAGGTCCTACAATGAGCAGTTCTTC
CDR3 length: 16
V gene: TRBV29-1
clone size: .
D gene: .
J gene: TRBJ2-1

CDR3 protein: CASREVRGSSYEQYF
CDR3 DNA: TGTGCCAGCAGAGAGGTGCGGGGTTCTTCCTACGAGCAGTACTTC
CDR3 length: 15
V gene: TRBV7-8
clone size: .
D gene: .
J gene: TRBJ2-7

CDR3 protein: CAAQMASGRAGEQYF
CDR3 DNA: TGTGCCGCGCAAATGGCTAGCGGGAGGGCTGGCGAGCAGTACTTC
CDR3 length: 15
V gene: TRBV10-3
clone size: .
D gene: TRBD2
J gene: TRBJ2-7

CDR3 protein: CASNLPGMGEQFF
CDR3 DNA: TGTGCCAGCAACCTTCCAGGGATGGGTGAGCAGTTCTTC
CDR3 length: 13
V gene: TRBV5-4
clone size: .
D gene: .
J gene: TRBJ2-1

CDR3 protein: CASSVGLAGRGGATDTQYF
CDR3 DNA: TGTGCCAGCAGCGTCGGACTAGCGGGACGGGGAGGGGCCACAGATACGCAGTATTTT
CDR3 length: 19
V gene: TRBV11-2
clone size: once
D gene: TRBD2
J gene: TRBJ2-3